The sequence of this T cell receptor beta chain was determined in a study of T cells after yellow fever vaccination. Overall study: Fractions low in cell number were prepared with SMART-Seq v4 Ultra Low Input.

A process of 5'RACE template switching, which added a universal primer site and UMIs, was used to make TCR cDNA. TCRdb reanalysed the 5' RACE reads using MiXCR and keeps one entry per CDR3 protein. The repertoire holds 500,000 to 650,000 distinct CDR3 sequences, with approximately 13% as singletons. Trimming pared 0 bases from V and 6 bases from J, leaving 11 bases between. Germline values: CDR1 LNHDA, CDR2 SQIVND (reference sequence). This CDR3 is built from 15 residues. A remark on this clonotype: The antigen is unknown.

The study's findings and limits: Contaminating bulk clonotypes could be abundant in FACS-sorted repertoires.

The receptor's source is a man aged 30-40 years who received the YFV17D yellow fever vaccine. The chain recombines TRBV19 with TRBJ2-2, with D perhaps matching TRBD2 (5 bases). Source: PBMCs, taken on the day of the yellow fever booster vaccination. Here the CDR3 reads CASSIETRVAGELFF. The DNA of the CDR3 is TGTGCCAGTAGTATAGAAACTAGAGTCGCCGGGGAGCTGTTTTTT.